Sequencing of this T cell receptor (beta chain) was carried out in a study of blood T cell repertoires in COVID-19. About the study: T cells, B-cell-depleted T cells, or PBMCs supplied cDNA or gDNA.

This clone came up once. Patients of the Seattle cohort, enrolled during active infection, were followed longitudinally. CDR1 LGHDT and CDR2 YNNKEL come from the germline V gene (reference sequence). This CDR3 is 16 amino acids long. J gave up 4 bases and V 0 bases, and 7 bases lay outside the gene matches. Clones were read by immunoSEQ multiplex PCR, and TCRdb kept only the in-frame ones, dropping some. The sample lists about 300,000 clones, approximately 92% seen once, with about 6.8% in the top ten. The genes are TRBV3-1 (or the pseudogene TRBV3-2) and TRBJ2-5, with 8 bases identical to TRBD2. The TCR was taken from a woman aged 25 to 39 with COVID-19, enrolled during active disease. Sequencing input: peripheral blood. The CDR3 reads CASSQDGWLAGETQYF. The CDR3, as DNA: TGTGCCAGCAGCCAAGATGGGTGGCTAGCGGGAGAGACCCAGTACTTC.